This T cell receptor (beta chain) was obtained from a study of low-dose radiotherapy and immunotherapy resistance in tumors. Overall study context: Every day for four cycles from cycle 1 day 1, patients took 300 mg of oral aspirin.

It was with a constant-region primer and a V-primer adapter that TCRs were amplified over around 19 PCR cycles. mRNA that had been isolated underwent amplification through in vitro transcription. TCRdb passed the reads through MiXCR, listing each CDR3 protein once. The table records approximately 47,000 distinct CDR3 sequences, about 11% of them present only once. The CDR3 is 14 amino acids. Germline-derived CDR1 and CDR2 are LNHDA and SQIVND (reference sequence). Trimming took off 3 bases at V and 4 bases at J, with 12 bases between the two ends. This clonotype was seen at least ten times. Time point reported: before trial treatment. Each donor was administered nivolumab, ipilimumab, aspirin, low-dose cyclophosphamide and low-dose radiotherapy.

The clonotype originates from a female donor with ovarian cancer. The chain carries TRBV19 and TRBJ1-1; D call uncertain. The source was PBMCs, collected before treatment. CDR3 loop: CASSIARRVTEAFF. In DNA, the CDR3 is TGTGCCAGTAGTATTGCCAGGAGGGTCACTGAAGCTTTCTTT.